One T cell receptor beta chain is described in this entry. The data derive from a study of OX40 agonist ivuxolimab in advanced cancers. Study at large: The study treated patients with ivuxolimab, an agonistic anti-OX40 (CD134) antibody.

The method was immunoSEQ multiplex PCR; TCRdb's version includes in-frame clones alone and lacks a portion of them. The sample carries tens of thousands of clones, 70% to 90% recorded once. Trimming left V 8 bases short and J 5 bases short, with 9 bases between. The CDR3 consists of 11 residues. Per the germline V gene, CDR1 is LNHDA and CDR2 is SQIVND (reference sequence). The TCR originated in an adult with an advanced solid tumor such as melanoma, head and neck, liver or kidney cancer. The chain recombines TRBV19 with TRBJ2-5; no firm D call. This sample comprised CD4+ or CD8+ T cells sorted from blood, obtained in a trial of the OX40 agonist ivuxolimab. The CDR3 reads CASRAGETQYF. CDR3 DNA: TGTGCCAGTCGGGCTGGGGAGACCCAGTACTTC.